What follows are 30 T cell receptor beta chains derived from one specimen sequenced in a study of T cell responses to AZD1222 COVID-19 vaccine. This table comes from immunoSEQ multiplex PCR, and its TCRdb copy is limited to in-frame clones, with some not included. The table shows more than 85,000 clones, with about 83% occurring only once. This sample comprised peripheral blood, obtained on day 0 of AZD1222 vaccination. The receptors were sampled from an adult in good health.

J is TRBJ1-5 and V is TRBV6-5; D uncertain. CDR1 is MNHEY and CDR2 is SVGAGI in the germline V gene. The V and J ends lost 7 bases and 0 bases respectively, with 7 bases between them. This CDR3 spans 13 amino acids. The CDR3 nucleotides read TGTGCCAGCACGGTTTTTAGCAATCAGCCCCAGCATTTT. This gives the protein CASTVFSNQPQHF.

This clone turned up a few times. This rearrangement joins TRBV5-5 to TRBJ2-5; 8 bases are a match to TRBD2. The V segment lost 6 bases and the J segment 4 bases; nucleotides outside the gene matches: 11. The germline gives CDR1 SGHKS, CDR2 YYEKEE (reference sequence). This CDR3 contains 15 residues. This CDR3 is CASITGGARGETQYF. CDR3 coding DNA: TGTGCCAGCATCACCGGGGGGGCGCGAGGAGAGACCCAGTACTTC.

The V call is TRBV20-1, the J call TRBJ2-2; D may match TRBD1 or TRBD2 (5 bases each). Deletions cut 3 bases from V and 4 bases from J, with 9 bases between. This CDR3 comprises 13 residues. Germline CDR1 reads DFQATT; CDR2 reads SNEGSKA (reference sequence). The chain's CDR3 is CSASGGATGELFF. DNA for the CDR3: TGCAGTGCTAGTGGGGGTGCCACCGGGGAGCTGTTTTTT.

For the CDR3, the DNA is TGCGCCAGCAGCTTAGGGACAGCACCCTACGAGCAGTACTTC. This gives the protein CASSLGTAPYEQYF. This chain uses TRBV5-1 with TRBJ2-7; 7 bases agree with TRBD1. Per germline, CDR1 SGHRS and CDR2 YFSETQ. The V segment lost 2 bases and the J segment 2 bases; nucleotides outside the gene matches: 4. The CDR3 is 14 amino acids.

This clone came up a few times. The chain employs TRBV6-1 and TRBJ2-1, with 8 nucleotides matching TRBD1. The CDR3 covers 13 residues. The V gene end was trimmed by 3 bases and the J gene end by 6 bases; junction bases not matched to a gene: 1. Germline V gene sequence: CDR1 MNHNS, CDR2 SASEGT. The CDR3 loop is CASSDRGRNEQFF. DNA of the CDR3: TGTGCCAGCAGTGACAGGGGGCGCAATGAGCAGTTCTTC.

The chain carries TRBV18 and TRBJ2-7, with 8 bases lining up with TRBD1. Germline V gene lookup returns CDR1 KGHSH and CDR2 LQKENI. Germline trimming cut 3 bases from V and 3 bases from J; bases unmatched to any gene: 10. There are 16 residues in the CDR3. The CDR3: CASSPQGADGGYEQYF. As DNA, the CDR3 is TGTGCCAGCTCACCGCAGGGGGCGGATGGGGGCTACGAGCAGTACTTC.

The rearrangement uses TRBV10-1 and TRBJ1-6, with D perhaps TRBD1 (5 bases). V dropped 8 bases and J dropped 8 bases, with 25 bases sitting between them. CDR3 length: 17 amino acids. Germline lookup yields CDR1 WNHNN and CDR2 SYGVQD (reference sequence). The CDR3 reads CASRRGGSFGHDSPLHF. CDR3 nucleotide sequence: TGCGCCAGCCGTAGGGGAGGGAGTTTCGGGCATGATTCACCCCTCCACTTT.

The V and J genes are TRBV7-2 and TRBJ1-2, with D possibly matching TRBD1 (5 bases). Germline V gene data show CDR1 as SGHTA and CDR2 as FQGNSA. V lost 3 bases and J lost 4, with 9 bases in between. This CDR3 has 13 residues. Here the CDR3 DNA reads TGTGCCAGCAGCTTCTCCGGGGGCTATGGCTACACCTTC. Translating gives CASSFSGGYGYTF.

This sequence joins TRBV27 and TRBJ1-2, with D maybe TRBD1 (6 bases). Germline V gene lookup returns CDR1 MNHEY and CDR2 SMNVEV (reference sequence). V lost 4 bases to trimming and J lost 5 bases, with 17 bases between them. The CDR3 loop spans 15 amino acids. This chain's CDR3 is CASSSRGALTYGYTF. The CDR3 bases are TGTGCCAGCAGTTCCCGGGGGGCTTTGACATATGGCTACACCTTC.

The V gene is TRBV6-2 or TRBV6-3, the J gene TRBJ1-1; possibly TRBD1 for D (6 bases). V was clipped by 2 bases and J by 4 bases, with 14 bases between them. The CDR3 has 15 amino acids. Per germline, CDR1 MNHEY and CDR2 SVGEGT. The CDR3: CASSYGGRGTTEAFF. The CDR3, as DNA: TGTGCCAGCAGTTACGGGGGGCGAGGGACCACTGAAGCTTTCTTT.

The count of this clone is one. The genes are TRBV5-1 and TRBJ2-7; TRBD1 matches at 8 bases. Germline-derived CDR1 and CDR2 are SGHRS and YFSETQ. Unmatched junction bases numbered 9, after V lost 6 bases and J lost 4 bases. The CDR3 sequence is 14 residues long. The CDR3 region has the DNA TGCGCCAGCACGGTGGACAGGGAGGTTTACGAGCAGTACTTC. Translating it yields CASTVDREVYEQYF.

CDR3 coding DNA: TGTGCCTCGTACAGGAATGAAAAACTGTTTTTT. Translated: CASYRNEKLFF. The genes are TRBV19 and TRBJ1-4, with D maybe TRBD1 (5 bases). The CDR3 length is 11 residues. Germline V CDR1 and CDR2: LNHDA, SQIVND (reference sequence). Trimming took 11 bases from V and 5 from J, leaving 9 bases between them. The complete variable domain, with remaining parts taken from reference TRBV19 and TRBJ1-4, reads DGGITQSPKYLFRKEGQNVTLSCEQNLNHDAMYWYRQDPGQGLRLIYYSQIVNDFQKGDIAEGYSVSREKKESFPLTVTSAQKNPTAFYLCASYRNEKLFFGSGTQLSVL.

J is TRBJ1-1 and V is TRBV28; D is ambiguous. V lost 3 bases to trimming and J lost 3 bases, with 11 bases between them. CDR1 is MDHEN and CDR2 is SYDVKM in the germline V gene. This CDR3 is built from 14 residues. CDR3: CASSFQEGYTEAFF. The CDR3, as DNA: TGTGCCAGCAGTTTTCAAGAAGGTTACACTGAAGCTTTCTTT.

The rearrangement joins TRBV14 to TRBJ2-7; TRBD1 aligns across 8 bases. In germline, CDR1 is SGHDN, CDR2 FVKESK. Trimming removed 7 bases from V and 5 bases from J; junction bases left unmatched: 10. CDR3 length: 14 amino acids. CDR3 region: CASTTGQGVNEQYF. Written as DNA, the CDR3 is TGTGCCAGCACCACCGGACAGGGAGTCAACGAGCAGTACTTC.

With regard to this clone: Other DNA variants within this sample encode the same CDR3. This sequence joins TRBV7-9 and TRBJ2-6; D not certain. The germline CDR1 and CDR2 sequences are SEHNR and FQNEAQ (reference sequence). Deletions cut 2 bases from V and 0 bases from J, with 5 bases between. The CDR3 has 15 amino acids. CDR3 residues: CASSLRSSGANVLTF. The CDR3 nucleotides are TGTGCCAGCAGCTTACGGAGCTCTGGGGCCAACGTCCTGACTTTC.

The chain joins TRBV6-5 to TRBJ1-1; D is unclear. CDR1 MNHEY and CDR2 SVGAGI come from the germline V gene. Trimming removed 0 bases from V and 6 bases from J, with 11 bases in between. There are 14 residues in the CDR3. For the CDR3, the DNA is TGTGCCAGCAGTTACTCCCGGGTGAGCGCTGAAGCTTTCTTT. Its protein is CASSYSRVSAEAFF.

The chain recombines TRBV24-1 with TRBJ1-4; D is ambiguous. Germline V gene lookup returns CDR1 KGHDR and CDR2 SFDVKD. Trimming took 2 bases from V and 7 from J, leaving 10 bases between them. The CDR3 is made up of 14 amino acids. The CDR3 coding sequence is TGTGCCACCAGTGATTCGGGCAGGACTGAAAAACTGTTTTTT. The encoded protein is CATSDSGRTEKLFF.

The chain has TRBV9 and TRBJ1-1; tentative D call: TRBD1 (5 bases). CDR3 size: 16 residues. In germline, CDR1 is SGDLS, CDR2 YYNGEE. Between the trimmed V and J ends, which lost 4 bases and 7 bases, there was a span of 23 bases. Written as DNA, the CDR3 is TGTGCCAGCAGCATGGGCTGGGGTGGGGGAGCCAGTGAAGCTTTCTTT. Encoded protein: CASSMGWGGGASEAFF. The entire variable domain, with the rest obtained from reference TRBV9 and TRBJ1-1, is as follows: DSGVTQTPKHLITATGQRVTLRCSPRSGDLSVYWYQQSLDQGLQFLIQYYNGEERAKGNILERFSAQQFPDLHSELNLSSLELGDSALYFCASSMGWGGGASEAFFGQGTRLTVV.

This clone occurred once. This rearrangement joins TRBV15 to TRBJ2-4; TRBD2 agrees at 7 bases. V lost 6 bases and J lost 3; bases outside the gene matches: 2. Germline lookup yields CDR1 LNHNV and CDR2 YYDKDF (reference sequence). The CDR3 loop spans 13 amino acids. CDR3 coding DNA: TGTGCCACCAGTAGGGACTACAAAAACATTCAGTACTTC. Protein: CATSRDYKNIQYF.

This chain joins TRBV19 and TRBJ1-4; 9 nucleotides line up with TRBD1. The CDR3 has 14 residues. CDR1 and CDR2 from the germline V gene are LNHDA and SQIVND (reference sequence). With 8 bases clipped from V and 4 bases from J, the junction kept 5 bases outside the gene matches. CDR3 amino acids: CASLRTGVNEKLFF. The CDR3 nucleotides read TGTGCCAGTCTCCGGACAGGGGTTAATGAAAAACTGTTTTTT. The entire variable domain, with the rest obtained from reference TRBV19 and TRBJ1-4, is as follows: DGGITQSPKYLFRKEGQNVTLSCEQNLNHDAMYWYRQDPGQGLRLIYYSQIVNDFQKGDIAEGYSVSREKKESFPLTVTSAQKNPTAFYLCASLRTGVNEKLFFGSGTQLSVL.

As DNA, the CDR3 is TGTGCCAGCAGCTCTAGAGGGTTTTCTGAGCAGTTCTTC. This encodes CASSSRGFSEQFF. This chain uses TRBV7-7 with TRBJ2-1, with D maybe TRBD2 (5 bases). The CDR3 sequence is 13 residues long. Deletions cut 4 bases from V and 9 bases from J, with 13 bases between. Germline V gene data show CDR1 as SSHAT and CDR2 as FNYEAQ (reference sequence).

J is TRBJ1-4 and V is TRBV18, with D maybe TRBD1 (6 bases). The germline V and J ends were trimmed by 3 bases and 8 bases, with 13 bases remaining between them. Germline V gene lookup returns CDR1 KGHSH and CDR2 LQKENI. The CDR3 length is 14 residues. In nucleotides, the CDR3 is TGTGCCAGCTCACCTTCCGGGGGGGGCGAAAAACTGTTTTTT. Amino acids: CASSPSGGGEKLFF.

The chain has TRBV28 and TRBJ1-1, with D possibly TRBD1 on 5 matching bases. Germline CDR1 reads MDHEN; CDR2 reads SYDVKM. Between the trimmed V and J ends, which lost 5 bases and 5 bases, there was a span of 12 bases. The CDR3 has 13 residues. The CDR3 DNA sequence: TGTGCCAGCAGTGAGGGTGGGGGGACTGAAGCTTTCTTT. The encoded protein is CASSEGGGTEAFF.

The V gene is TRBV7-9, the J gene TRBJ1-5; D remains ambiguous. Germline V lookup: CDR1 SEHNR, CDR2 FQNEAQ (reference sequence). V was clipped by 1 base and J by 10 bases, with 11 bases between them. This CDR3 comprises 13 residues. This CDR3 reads CASSLGASAPQHF. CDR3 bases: TGTGCCAGCAGCTTAGGAGCATCGGCTCCCCAGCATTTT.

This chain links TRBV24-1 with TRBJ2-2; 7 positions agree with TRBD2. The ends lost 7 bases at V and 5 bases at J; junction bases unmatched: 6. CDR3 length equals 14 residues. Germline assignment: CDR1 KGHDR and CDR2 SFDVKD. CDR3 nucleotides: TGTGCCACCAGAGGTCTGGGGGGGACCGGGGAGCTGTTTTTT. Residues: CATRGLGGTGELFF.

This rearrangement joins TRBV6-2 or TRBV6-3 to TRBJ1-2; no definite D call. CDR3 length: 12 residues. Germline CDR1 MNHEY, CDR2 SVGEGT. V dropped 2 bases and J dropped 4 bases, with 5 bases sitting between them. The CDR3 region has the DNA TGTGCCAGCAGTTACGGGGTCTATGGCTACACCTTC. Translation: CASSYGVYGYTF.

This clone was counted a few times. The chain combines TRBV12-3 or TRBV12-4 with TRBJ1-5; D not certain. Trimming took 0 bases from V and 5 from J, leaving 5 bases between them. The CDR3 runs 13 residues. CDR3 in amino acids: CASSLALDQPQHF. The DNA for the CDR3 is TGTGCCAGCAGTTTAGCGCTAGATCAGCCCCAGCATTTT.

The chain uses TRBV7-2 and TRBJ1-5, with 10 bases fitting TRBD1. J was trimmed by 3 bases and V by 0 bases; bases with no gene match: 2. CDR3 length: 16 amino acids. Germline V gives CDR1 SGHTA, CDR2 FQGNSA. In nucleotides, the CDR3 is TGTGCCAGCAGCTTAGCCGGGACAGGGGCCAATCAGCCCCAGCATTTT. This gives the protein CASSLAGTGANQPQHF.

Written as DNA, the CDR3 is TGTGCCAGCAGCTTGGGCCTTAATTCACCCCTCCACTTT. As protein: CASSLGLNSPLHF. This chain uses TRBV7-9 with TRBJ1-6; D is ambiguous. The CDR3 is made up of 13 amino acids. Trimming left V 3 bases short and J 6 bases short, with 6 bases between. From germline, CDR1 is SEHNR and CDR2 FQNEAQ (reference sequence).

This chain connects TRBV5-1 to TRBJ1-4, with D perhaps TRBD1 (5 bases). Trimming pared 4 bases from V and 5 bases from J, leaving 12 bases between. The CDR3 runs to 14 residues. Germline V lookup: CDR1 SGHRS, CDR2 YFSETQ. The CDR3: CASSKGTGNEKLFF. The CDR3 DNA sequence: TGCGCCAGCAGCAAAGGGACGGGAAATGAAAAACTGTTTTTT. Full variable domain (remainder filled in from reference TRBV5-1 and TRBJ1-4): KAGVTQTPRYLIKTRGQQVTLSCSPISGHRSVSWYQQTPGQGLQFLFEYFSETQRNKGNFPGRFSGRQFSNSRSEMNVSTLELGDSALYLCASSKGTGNEKLFFGSGTQLSVL.